This TCR beta chain is from a study of blood T cells in healthy people across ages. The study, taken as a whole, reports: Long-lived donors carried more naive CD4+ cells and greater diversity than aged donors. As naive T cell percentage varied, TCR beta diversity correlated strongly with it. While age rose, TCR beta diversity per million T cells dropped in a roughly linear way.

This CDR3 spans 14 amino acids. Germline loops: CDR1 MGHRA, CDR2 YSYEKL. PCR was performed a second time for 7 to 11 cycles using a sample-barcoded 5' primer and a J-beta primer mix. TCRdb analysed the 5' RACE reads with MiXCR anew, one entry per CDR3 protein. This table has more than 650,000 distinct CDR3 sequences, around 25% appearing once. Of note for this clonotype: Its antigen is unidentified. A read error may account for a junction end that differs from germline.

The same data also went into a second study, on T cells of mothers and their children. This second study says: Slightly higher overlap, not significant, was seen in related mother-child pairs than in unrelated pairs.

The origin of this receptor is a boy aged 5-17 years in good health. V is TRBV4-1 and J is TRBJ2-3, with a tentative D call TRBD2 (5 bases). The specimen sequenced was blood. CDR3 sequence reads: CASSQRESTDAQYF. The CDR3 DNA sequence: TGCGCCAGCAGCCAAAGGGAGAGCACAGATGCGCAGTATTTT.